This T cell receptor beta chain emerged from a study of blood T cells in healthy people across ages. Whole-study results and caveats: As age increased, TCR beta diversity per million T cells fell in a roughly linear fashion.

Per-sample yields of isolated PBMCs were at least 6 million. With respect to this clonotype: Its antigen is undetermined.

Primed by a sample-barcoded 5' primer and a J-beta primer mix, a second PCR proceeded for 7 to 11 cycles. Each cDNA molecule, via a template-switch adaptor with 12 random nucleotides, was tagged. TCRdb reprocessed the 5' RACE reads with MiXCR, giving one entry per CDR3 protein. This table holds hundreds of thousands of distinct CDR3 sequences, 58% found once. This CDR3 comprises 17 residues. Trimming cost V 4 bases and J 10 bases; bases outside gene matches: 11. The germline V gene encodes CDR1 MGHRA and CDR2 YSYEKL. The source of this sequence is a man aged 30 to 45 in good health. V usage is TRBV4-1 and J usage is TRBJ2-1; 15 bases align to TRBD2. The sample taken for sequencing was blood. The DNA for the CDR3 is TGCGCCAGCAGCCCTAAATATGGACTAGCGGGAGGGGGAGAGCAGTTCTTC. Protein product: CASSPKYGLAGGGEQFF.